Listed below are T cell receptor beta chains from one sample, sequenced in a study of metastatic and nonmetastatic thyroid tumors. With MiXCR, TCRdb reprocessed the PCR reads. The data show 20,000 to 25,000 clones, roughly 18% seen once. Sequenced material: adjacent normal tissue. All receptors come from a male donor with papillary thyroid cancer or a benign thyroid nodule (not recorded which). Some clones in this sample may be carry-over from other donors' samples. CDR3s include the opening cysteine and the closing phenylalanine or tryptophan. A D gene is named only where the DNA matches it firmly. Clone size appears in some rows only: once, few, many, or a class for an expanded clone.

CDR3nt	CDR3aa	d_gene	j_gene	abundance	v_gene
TGTGCCAGCATTAAAAATCTCGGCGTCTCTGGAAACACCATATATTTT	CASIKNLGVSGNTIYF	.	TRBJ1-3	few	TRBV6-2/TRBV6-3
TGTGCCAGCAGTCCTCTGGGGGAAGCGAACACCGGGGAGCTATTTTTT	CASSPLGEANTGELFF	.	TRBJ2-2	.	TRBV4-2
TGTGCCTGGGTGGCAGGACCGGATGGCTACACCTTC	CAWVAGPDGYTF	.	TRBJ1-2	.	TRBV30
TGCGCCAGCAGCCAAGAAGAGGGCGGGGGCAATATGCAGTATTTT	CASSQEEGGGNMQYF	.	TRBJ2-3	.	TRBV4-3
TGTGCCAGCAGCGTCGGGACAGGGGCCGAAGAGACCCAGTACTTC	CASSVGTGAEETQYF	TRBD1	TRBJ2-5	many	TRBV9
TGTGCCAGCAGTTACTCAAGGACTAGCGTTAACAATGAGCAGTTCTTC	CASSYSRTSVNNEQFF	TRBD2	TRBJ2-1	medium-sized	TRBV6-2/TRBV6-3
TGTGCCAGTTCCTACGGGTATAATTCACCCCTCCACTTT	CASSYGYNSPLHF	.	TRBJ1-6	few	TRBV19
TGCAGCGTTGAGGGGGAGCACTATGGCTACACCTTC	CSVEGEHYGYTF	.	TRBJ1-2	many	TRBV29-1
TGCGCCAGCAGTGAAGTTCAGTCAACAGGAAACACCATATATTTT	CASSEVQSTGNTIYF	.	TRBJ1-3	many	TRBV10-2
TGCGCCAGCAGCTTCTTTACAGGGGGCGGAGGTGAAAAACTGTTTTTT	CASSFFTGGGGEKLFF	TRBD1	TRBJ1-4	many	TRBV5-1
TGTGCCAGCAGCTTAGTGACAGAGAGCGAGCAGTACTTC	CASSLVTESEQYF	.	TRBJ2-7	.	TRBV9
TGTGCCAGCAGCCTACAGGGCACTAGCACAGATACGCAGTATTTT	CASSLQGTSTDTQYF	.	TRBJ2-3	many	TRBV7-9
TGTGCCAGTAGTAACGGCTACAATGAGCAGTTCTTC	CASSNGYNEQFF	.	TRBJ2-1	many	TRBV19
TGTGCCACCAAGTTTAGCGGGGGCGGTGAGCAGTACTTC	CATKFSGGGEQYF	TRBD2	TRBJ2-7	medium-sized	TRBV6-1
TGTGCCAGCTCACCGACAGGGGGCATCACTGAAAAACTGTTTTTT	CASSPTGGITEKLFF	TRBD1	TRBJ1-4	many	TRBV18
TGTGCCAGCAGCCCCCCCGGGACAGGGGAATTCGGGGAGCTGTTTTTT	CASSPPGTGEFGELFF	TRBD1	TRBJ2-2	many	TRBV7-9